The 14 T cell receptor beta chains given below trace back to one sample, sequenced in a study of monozygotic twins with inflammatory bowel disease. Reanalyzing the 5' RACE reads, TCRdb keeps one entry per CDR3 protein, without DNA. The sample table sets out more than 85,000 distinct CDR3 sequences. The source material was blood. These receptors were obtained from a human donor with ulcerative colitis or Crohn's disease, or a healthy co-twin of an affected twin (not recorded which).

CDR3 region: CASSQGMDQPQHF. The V and J genes are TRBV18 and TRBJ1-5; the D call from TCRdb, TRBD1, cannot be confirmed without DNA. The germline V gene has CDR1 KGHSH and CDR2 LQKENI. The CDR3 spans 13 residues.

This rearrangement joins TRBV25-1 to TRBJ2-5; TCRdb gives TRBD1 as the D gene, but with no DNA this cannot be confirmed. This CDR3 region has 16 residues. Germline CDR1 is MGHDK and CDR2 is SYGVNS. CDR3 protein: CASSDLDRALGETQYF.

J is TRBJ2-2 and V is TRBV7-9. From germline, CDR1 is SEHNR and CDR2 FQNEAQ (reference sequence). The CDR3 is 12 residues long. The chain's CDR3 is CASTSYTGELFF.

The chain joins TRBV9 to TRBJ2-7; TCRdb picks TRBD1, but there is no DNA to check that call. The CDR3 totals 17 residues. Per the germline V gene, CDR1 is SGDLS and CDR2 is YYNGEE. This CDR3 reads CASSVGGQARWDYEQYF.

The V call is TRBV10-3, the J call TRBJ2-1; the TCRdb D gene call, TRBD1, has no DNA to confirm it. The V gene's germline CDR1 is ENHRY and CDR2 SYGVKD. The CDR3 sequence is 15 residues long. This chain's CDR3 is CAISESREWGNEQFF.

The chain carries TRBV19 and TRBJ1-4; TCRdb's D call of TRBD1 is untestable without DNA. This CDR3 comprises 16 residues. Germline assignment: CDR1 LNHDA and CDR2 SQIVND (reference sequence). The CDR3 here is CASSERGYATNEKLFF.

The V gene is TRBV5-1, the J gene TRBJ2-1; TCRdb proposes TRBD2, but this gene call is untestable without DNA. This CDR3 spans 15 amino acids. Germline assignment: CDR1 SGHRS and CDR2 YFSETQ. Here the CDR3 reads CASSTGTSGYNEQFF.

The chain has TRBV18 and TRBJ2-7; as DNA is missing, the TRBD1 call by TCRdb cannot be tested. CDR1 and CDR2 (germline): KGHSH, LQKENI. The CDR3 runs 15 residues. CDR3 region: CASSPGSEKSLGQYF.

The rearrangement joins TRBV4-1 to TRBJ2-1; TCRdb indicates TRBD2, and absent DNA this call remains unverified. Germline assignment: CDR1 MGHRA and CDR2 YSYEKL. The CDR3 has 12 amino acids. The CDR3 sequence is CASSPEGDEQFF.

The genes are TRBV19 and TRBJ2-7; TCRdb lists TRBD1, though no DNA is available to test this call. This CDR3 comprises 15 residues. Per germline, CDR1 LNHDA and CDR2 SQIVND (reference sequence). The CDR3 sequence: CASSPWTGDWYEQYF.

The chain carries TRBV5-5 and TRBJ2-1; without DNA, the TCRdb call of TRBD1 cannot be checked. This CDR3 is 12 amino acids long. Per the germline V gene, CDR1 is SGHKS and CDR2 is YYEKEE (reference sequence). CDR3: CASSRIRQGEFF.

The rearrangement joins TRBV3-1 to TRBJ2-7. Germline V CDR1 and CDR2: LGHDT, YNNKEL (reference sequence). The CDR3 is 15 amino acids. The CDR3: CASSQDPGISYEQYF.

This sequence joins TRBV5-1 and TRBJ2-4; TCRdb returns TRBD1, unconfirmable since there is no DNA. This CDR3 comprises 14 residues. CDR1 is SGHRS, CDR2 YFSETQ, per germline. The CDR3 sequence: CASSSPGQGNIQYF.

V gene TRBV4-2 combines with J gene TRBJ2-1; TCRdb picks TRBD1, but there is no DNA to check that call. The CDR3 has 16 amino acids. Germline CDR1 is LGHNA and CDR2 is YNFKEQ. The CDR3 region is CASSGRPRDSPHEQFF.